The following is a TCR beta chain sequence with its context. In the authors' methods: Estimates of nucleated cell counts were drawn from the amplification of reference gene primers. Generated by immunoSEQ multiplex PCR, the TCRdb table keeps only in-frame clones and is missing some. That table gives V, J and clone size, and the DNA gave D and trimming. The sample lists approximately 300,000 clones, 92% occurring once. The data were taken from a study of blood T cell repertoires in COVID-19. Study-wide background: Acute and convalescent COVID-19 specimens originated in the United States, Italy and Spain. From T cells, B-cell-depleted T cells, or PBMCs came the material, which was cDNA or gDNA.

Germline CDR1 is LGHDT and CDR2 is YNNKEL (reference sequence). CDR3 length: 15 residues. V lost 1 base and J 0 bases, leaving 10 bases between the germline ends. Participant-reported clinical history was the basis for cohort assignment. The sequenced sample was PBMCs or T cells enriched from blood (not recorded which). This sequence joins TRBV3-1 (or the pseudogene TRBV3-2) and TRBJ2-7, with D possibly TRBD1 on 6 matching bases. The sequence was collected from a woman in her twenties or thirties who had recovered from COVID-19. Here the CDR3 reads CASSQVEDSSYEQYF. CDR3 bases: TGTGCCAGCAGCCAAGTCGAGGACAGCTCCTACGAGCAGTACTTC.